The 5 T cell receptor beta chains in this list originate from one sample, sequenced in a study of T-cell memory formation after mild COVID-19. TCRdb recomputed calls from the 5' RACE reads with MiXCR, one row per CDR3 protein. Here the sample spans approximately 180,000 distinct CDR3 sequences, more than 15% being singletons. The sample consisted of PBMCs or a T cell subset sorted from them (not recorded which). All receptors derive from an adult woman who had mild COVID-19 (a few samples of this study predate the infection). Cell type and time point are not known.

J is TRBJ1-1 and V is TRBV12-3 or TRBV12-4, with a possible D match to TRBD1 (6 bases). Trimming cost V 3 bases and J 5 bases, with 10 bases left between them. There are 13 residues in the CDR3. The CDR3: CASSLSQGTEAFF. In DNA form, the CDR3 reads TGTGCCAGCAGTTTGAGTCAGGGGACTGAAGCTTTCTTT.

The genes are TRBV19 and TRBJ1-1; D possibly corresponds to TRBD1 (5 bases). This CDR3 is built from 14 residues. CDR1 is LNHDA and CDR2 is SQIVND in the germline V gene (reference sequence). CDR3: CASQPGQGNTEAFF. In DNA, the CDR3 is TGTGCGAGCCAACCGGGGCAGGGGAACACTGAAGCTTTCTTT.

The rearrangement joins TRBV29-1 to TRBJ2-1, with 10 bases aligning to TRBD2. V was pared by 4 bases and J by 3 bases, with 3 bases of the junction left unmatched. Germline V gene sequence: CDR1 SQVTM, CDR2 ANQGSEA. The CDR3 runs to 14 residues. Here the CDR3 reads CSVGAGGGYNEQFF. In DNA, the CDR3 is TGCAGCGTTGGAGCGGGAGGGGGCTACAATGAGCAGTTCTTC.

This clonotype has more than one count but fewer than ten. The chain employs TRBV12-3 or TRBV12-4 and TRBJ2-7, with 8 bases lining up with TRBD1. The CDR3 spans 17 residues. After removal of 3 bases from V and 3 bases from J, the junction contained 13 bases not matched to a gene. The CDR3, as DNA: TGTGCCAGCAGTTTTACCCCAACCGGGACAGGACGCTACGAGCAGTACTTC. This encodes CASSFTPTGTGRYEQYF.

The chain recombines TRBV18 with TRBJ1-1; D is undetermined. Between the trimmed V and J ends, which lost 3 bases and 0 bases, there was a span of 11 bases. The CDR3 has 15 amino acids. The germline CDR1 and CDR2 sequences are KGHSH and LQKENI. This CDR3 is CASSPAQKVNTEAFF. The CDR3 region has the DNA TGTGCCAGCTCACCCGCCCAGAAAGTGAACACTGAAGCTTTCTTT.